This TCR beta chain was documented in a study of blood T cell repertoires in COVID-19. Study-wide background: Acute and convalescent COVID-19 samples came from the United States, Italy and Spain. PBMCs, B-cell-depleted T cells, or T cells were the source of the cDNA or gDNA that made up the material.

Per the original data handling: Amplification from reference gene primers served as the basis for estimated nucleated cell counts. Sequencing used immunoSEQ multiplex PCR; TCRdb keeps in-frame clones, though not all of them. V and J calls and clone size are copied from that table; D and trimming were computed from the DNA. Counted here are approximately 94,000 clones, around four fifths occurring once; the ten biggest clones make up roughly 31%. There are 16 residues in the CDR3. Trimming removed 2 bases from V and 0 bases from J; junction bases left unmatched: 4. The germline V gene encodes CDR1 LGHNA and CDR2 YSLEER.

This sequence joins TRBV4-3 and TRBJ2-7; TRBD2 matches at 10 bases. The origin of this receptor is a man between 70 and 80 years old with active or convalescent COVID-19. The sample was peripheral blood. The chain's CDR3 is CASSQSSGGSSYEQYF. The DNA of the CDR3 is TGCGCCAGCAGCCAATCTAGCGGGGGTAGCTCCTACGAGCAGTACTTC.